This T cell receptor beta chain was sequenced in a study of response to subunit inactivated influenza vaccine. TCRdb reprocessed the RT-PCR reads with MiXCR, giving one entry per CDR3 protein. The table lists approximately 530,000 distinct CDR3 sequences, under 9% of them singletons. This clonotype was counted at least ten times. V gave up 5 bases and J gave up 1 base; unmatched junction bases: 8. The CDR3 covers 16 residues. Germline CDR1 is MNHEY and CDR2 is SMNVEV (reference sequence). The receptor comes from a man between 50 and 75 years old who received an inactivated influenza vaccine. Specimen: PBMCs from blood, collected around 2 years after vaccination. The genes are TRBV27 and TRBJ2-1; 7 bases are shared with TRBD2. The CDR3 bases are TGTGCCAGCAGTCCTTTGATTAGCGGGTCCTACAATGAGCAGTTCTTC. As protein: CASSPLISGSYNEQFF.